This T cell receptor beta chain is from a study of T cell responses to AZD1222 COVID-19 vaccine. A note on this clone: Its specificity is unknown.

The CDR3 covers 15 residues. Germline trimming cut 5 bases from V and 0 bases from J; bases unmatched to any gene: 5. Germline lookup yields CDR1 SGHAT and CDR2 FQNNGV. Libraries were prepared by immunoSEQ multiplex PCR; TCRdb keeps only in-frame clonotypes and omits some of them. This sample has 90,000 to 130,000 clones, with over 85% found just once. Pooled in the analysis were second doses at about 4 or about 12 weeks. Study-level findings and limits: In all cases, repertoires were sampled only after the peak T cell response. Regions 160-218 and 743-854 dominated among vaccine-associated CD4 TCRs spanning spike. After two AZD1222 doses, spike-specific TCR breadth and depth rose versus day 0.

This material consisted of peripheral blood, taken 28 days after the second AZD1222 dose. This receptor was taken from an adult who received the AZD1222 COVID-19 vaccine. The V and J genes are TRBV11-2 and TRBJ1-1; 8 nucleotides line up with TRBD1. As DNA, the CDR3 is TGTGCCAGCAGCACCAGACAGGGGTTGAACACTGAAGCTTTCTTT. The encoded protein is CASSTRQGLNTEAFF.